Listed here are 17 T cell receptor beta chains from one sample, sequenced in a study of early T cells in non-severe SARS-CoV-2 infection. TCRdb re-called the 5' RACE reads through MiXCR, storing one row per CDR3 protein. In the table there are roughly 75,000 distinct CDR3 sequences, about 17% of which are singletons. The sequenced sample was whole blood. These receptors all stem from an adult who was a healthcare worker with PCR-confirmed SARS-CoV-2 infection or an uninfected control (not recorded which).

This clonotype showed up just a few times. This chain joins TRBV7-9 and TRBJ2-1; D gene uncertain. Germline CDR1 and CDR2: SEHNR and FQNEAQ (reference sequence). V was cut by 5 bases and J by 5 bases, with 16 bases left in between. This CDR3 is built from 15 residues. CDR3 nucleotide sequence: TGTGCCAGCAGCCCCAGTCTCGGAGAGGACAATGAGCAGTTCTTC. This codes for CASSPSLGEDNEQFF.

The chain links TRBV24-1 to TRBJ1-1; D is ambiguous. The V and J ends lost 7 bases and 6 bases respectively, with 14 bases between them. CDR3 length equals 13 residues. Germline CDR1 KGHDR, CDR2 SFDVKD. CDR3 sequence: CATSLGDWAEAFF. The CDR3 DNA follows: TGTGCCACCAGCTTGGGAGATTGGGCTGAAGCTTTCTTT.

This clonotype was found a few times. CDR3 protein: CASSLESSGTDTQYF. The CDR3 DNA reads as TGCGCCAGCAGCTTGGAGTCTTCGGGCACAGATACGCAGTATTTT. V usage is TRBV5-1 and J usage is TRBJ2-3; no clear D gene. Trimming cost V 0 bases and J 1 base, with 9 bases left between them. CDR1 SGHRS and CDR2 YFSETQ come from the germline V gene. The CDR3 extends over 15 amino acids.

In its sample, this clonotype was seen a few times. The J gene is TRBJ1-2, the V gene TRBV6-5; D is possibly TRBD1 (6 bases). The CDR3 totals 15 residues. Germline lookup yields CDR1 MNHEY and CDR2 SVGAGI. V was cut by 5 bases and J by 4 bases, with 17 bases left in between. The CDR3 region has the DNA TGTGCCAGCAGTCAGAGAGGGGGGCCCGGCTATGGCTACACCTTC. Translated: CASSQRGGPGYGYTF.

This clonotype was observed a few times. The V and J genes are TRBV6-6 and TRBJ2-1; D uncertain. The CDR3 covers 14 residues. Trimming stripped 2 bases from V and 9 bases from J, with 14 bases between. Looked up from germline, CDR1 is MNHNY and CDR2 is SVGAGI (reference sequence). The CDR3 DNA reads as TGTGCCAGCAGTTACCCCGGGTTGCCCGGTGAGCAGTTCTTC. Its translation is CASSYPGLPGEQFF.

The sample holds one count of this clonotype. The missing conserved phenylalanine or tryptophan at the end of this CDR3 makes a read error likely. The chain carries TRBV3-1 and TRBJ2-5, with D uncertain. CDR3 length equals 14 residues. Germline V CDR1 and CDR2: LGHDT, YNNKEL (reference sequence). V was cut by 1 base and J by 5 bases, with 11 bases left in between. The CDR3 loop reads CASSQGRGRETQYL. CDR3 bases: TGTGCCAGCAGCCAAGGGAGAGGAAGGGAGACCCAGTACTTG.

The rearrangement links TRBV7-9 to TRBJ1-1, with a tentative D call TRBD1 (6 bases). Germline CDR1 SEHNR, CDR2 FQNEAQ (reference sequence). V lost 3 bases and J lost 3, with 11 bases in between. The CDR3 contains 14 residues. Here the CDR3 DNA reads TGTGCCAGCAGCTTGGGACATGATGACACTGAAGCTTTCTTT. It codes for CASSLGHDDTEAFF.

The chain joins TRBV19 to TRBJ2-2; possibly TRBD1 for D (6 bases). The CDR3 extends over 16 amino acids. Germline assignment: CDR1 LNHDA and CDR2 SQIVND (reference sequence). V was cut by 3 bases and J by 2 bases, with 13 bases left in between. This chain's CDR3 is CASSIRGQLNTGELFF. The CDR3 coding sequence is TGTGCCAGTAGTATCAGAGGACAGCTAAACACCGGGGAGCTGTTTTTT. The variable domain in full, with the rest retrieved from reference TRBV19 and TRBJ2-2, is DGGITQSPKYLFRKEGQNVTLSCEQNLNHDAMYWYRQDPGQGLRLIYYSQIVNDFQKGDIAEGYSVSREKKESFPLTVTSAQKNPTAFYLCASSIRGQLNTGELFFGEGSRLTVL.

This clonotype occurred a few times. J is TRBJ2-1 and V is TRBV24-1, with TRBD2 matching 7 bases. This CDR3 is built from 14 residues. Germline assignment: CDR1 KGHDR and CDR2 SFDVKD. Unmatched junction bases numbered 7, after V lost 2 bases and J lost 10 bases. CDR3 DNA sequence: TGTGCCACCAGTGATTACCGACTAGCCGGGGAGCAGTTCTTC. Translation gives CATSDYRLAGEQFF.

The gene calls are TRBV7-2 and TRBJ2-3; 9 positions agree with TRBD1. V lost 2 bases, J lost 3 bases, and 6 bases stayed unmatched. CDR3 length equals 16 residues. Germline V gene lookup returns CDR1 SGHTA and CDR2 FQGNSA. The DNA of the CDR3 is TGTGCCAGCAGCTTACCTTGGACAGGGGAAACAGATACGCAGTATTTT. Amino acids: CASSLPWTGETDTQYF.

The rearrangement joins TRBV20-1 to TRBJ2-7, with TRBD1 as a possible D gene (6 bases). Germline values: CDR1 DFQATT, CDR2 SNEGSKA (reference sequence). This CDR3 contains 15 residues. Deletions cut 2 bases from V and 3 bases from J, with 17 bases between. The CDR3 nucleotides are TGCAGTGCTAGATTCCACAGGGTACAGGGCTACGAGCAGTACTTC. This translates into CSARFHRVQGYEQYF.

This clonotype was found many times. V and J are TRBV19 and TRBJ2-1; 8 bases map to TRBD1. V lost 1 base and J lost 6; bases outside the gene matches: 8. From germline, CDR1 is LNHDA and CDR2 SQIVND (reference sequence). The CDR3 covers 16 residues. CDR3 sequence reads: CASSIVGTGLGNEQFF. CDR3 nucleotides: TGTGCCAGTAGTATAGTTGGGACAGGACTTGGCAATGAGCAGTTCTTC.

The CDR3 here is CASSLGLAEYNEQFF. CDR3 DNA sequence: TGTGCCAGCAGCCTGGGACTAGCGGAGTACAATGAGCAGTTCTTC. This sequence joins TRBV7-6 and TRBJ2-1, with 11 bases fitting TRBD2. The trim removed 5 bases at V and 4 bases at J, leaving 4 bases unmatched. The CDR3 contains 15 residues. The V gene's germline CDR1 is SGHVS and CDR2 FNYEAQ. Based on the CDR3 plus reference TRBV7-6 and TRBJ2-1, the full variable domain is GAGVSQSPRYKVTKRGQDVALRCDPISGHVSLYWYRQALGQGPEFLTYFNYEAQQDKSGLPNDRFSAERPEGSISTLTIQRTEQRDSAMYRCASSLGLAEYNEQFFGPGTRLTVL.

The chain combines TRBV2 with TRBJ2-7; TRBD2 matches at 10 bases. CDR1 and CDR2 from the germline V gene are SNHLY and FYNNEI. V shed 1 base and J 6 bases; nucleotides not matched to a gene: 6. The CDR3 loop spans 15 amino acids. The CDR3 DNA reads as TGTGCCAGCAGTGAAGTGAGCGGGGGGGCCCGCGAGCAGTACTTC. It encodes CASSEVSGGAREQYF. The whole variable domain, filled in from reference TRBV2 and TRBJ2-7, reads EPEVTQTPSHQVTQMGQEVILRCVPISNHLYFYWYRQILGQKVEFLVSFYNNEISEKSEIFDDQFSVERPDGSNFTLKIRSTKLEDSAMYFCASSEVSGGAREQYFGPGTRLTVT.

The rearrangement links TRBV6-2 or TRBV6-3 to TRBJ1-5, with D hard to call. Trimming stripped 0 bases from V and 2 bases from J, with 8 bases between. From germline, CDR1 is MNHEY and CDR2 SVGEGT. The CDR3 spans 15 residues. The CDR3 protein is CASSYSFGGNQPQHF. For the CDR3, the DNA is TGTGCCAGCAGTTACTCATTTGGGGGCAATCAGCCCCAGCATTTT.

The gene calls are TRBV5-1 and TRBJ2-7, with D tentatively TRBD2 (5 bases). CDR1 SGHRS and CDR2 YFSETQ come from the germline V gene. The CDR3 sequence is 15 residues long. V was cut by 7 bases and J by 0 bases, with 17 bases left in between. The CDR3 sequence: CASSEAPGYSYEQYF. CDR3 nucleotides: TGCGCCAGCTCGGAAGCTCCGGGGTACTCCTACGAGCAGTACTTC.

The chain employs TRBV14 and TRBJ1-2; no clear D gene. Germline CDR1 is SGHDN and CDR2 is FVKESK. The CDR3 extends over 15 amino acids. The ends were cut back, 4 bases at V and 0 bases at J, with 12 bases in the middle. The CDR3 sequence is CASSPPGFTNYGYTF. The CDR3 DNA reads TGTGCCAGCAGCCCCCCAGGATTTACTAACTATGGCTACACCTTC. The whole variable domain, filled in from reference TRBV14 and TRBJ1-2, reads EAGVTQFPSHSVIEKGQTVTLRCDPISGHDNLYWYRRVMGKEIKFLLHFVKESKQDESGMPNNRFLAERTGGTYSTLKVQPAELEDSGVYFCASSPPGFTNYGYTFGSGTRLTVV.